These T cell receptor beta chains were read from a single sample in a study of cytomegalovirus exposure and HLA in healthy donors. Here immunoSEQ multiplex PCR was the method, and the copy in TCRdb shows in-frame clones only, minus some. The table lists hundreds of thousands of clones, 87% of them singletons, with around 12% in the top ten. The sample taken for sequencing was PBMCs. The receptor set was obtained from a man younger than 30 in good health and CMV-seropositive. Both conserved end residues are part of each CDR3. Each record gives: CDR3 protein, CDR3 DNA, V gene, clone size, D gene, J gene, CDR3 length. The D gene is left open where the match is weak. Clone size is shown for a subset of rows, as once, few, many or a class of expanded clone.

CASSFGSGEGEQYF TGCGCCAGCAGCTTCGGCTCCGGCGAAGGGGAGCAGTACTTC TRBV5-1 NA NA TRBJ2-7 14
CASSQAYGDGYGYTF TGTGCCAGCAGCCAAGCGTACGGCGACGGCTATGGCTACACCTTC TRBV14 NA NA TRBJ1-2 15
CSVGGTDTQYF TGCAGCGTGGGGGGCACAGATACGCAGTATTTT TRBV29-1 NA NA TRBJ2-3 11
CAWSELRGPVRNEKLFF TGTGCCTGGAGTGAACTCAGGGGGCCGGTCAGGAATGAAAAACTGTTTTTT TRBV30 NA TRBD1 TRBJ1-4 17
CASRAIRDTHNQPQHF TGTGCCAGTAGGGCAATCCGGGACACCCACAATCAGCCCCAGCATTTT TRBV19 NA NA TRBJ1-5 16
CASSGGNTGELFF TGCGCCAGCAGTGGGGGGAACACCGGGGAGCTGTTTTTT TRBV5-1 NA NA TRBJ2-2 13
CASSLGGQADTEAFF TGTGCCAGCAGTTTGGGGGGACAGGCAGACACTGAAGCTTTCTTT TRBV27 NA TRBD1 TRBJ1-1 15
CASSPNRGPSPYEQYF TGTGCCAGCTCACCAAATCGGGGGCCATCCCCTTACGAGCAGTACTTC TRBV18 NA NA TRBJ2-7 16
CASKQGTASYEQYF TGTGCCAGCAAACAGGGTACCGCCTCCTACGAGCAGTACTTC TRBV5-4 NA NA TRBJ2-7 14
CASASATNTEAFF TGCGCCAGCGCTTCGGCAACGAACACTGAAGCTTTCTTT TRBV10-1 NA NA TRBJ1-1 13
CSVRTSGSWTGELFF TGCAGCGTGCGGACTAGCGGGAGTTGGACCGGGGAGCTGTTTTTT TRBV29-1 NA TRBD2 TRBJ2-2 15
CASSLVSNEQFF TGTGCCAGCAGCTTGGTGAGCAATGAGCAGTTCTTC TRBV5-4 NA NA TRBJ2-1 12
CASSRTSGNHEQYF TGTGCCAGCAGCCGGACTAGCGGGAACCACGAGCAGTACTTC TRBV21-1 NA NA TRBJ2-7 14
CAWSVAATEAFF TGTGCCTGGAGTGTAGCGGCCACTGAAGCTTTCTTT TRBV30 NA NA TRBJ1-1 12
CASGVRGRTDTQYF TGTGCCAGCGGGGTTCGCGGGCGCACAGATACGCAGTATTTT TRBV7-9 NA NA TRBJ2-3 14
CASSGTFAGGVQETQYF TGTGCCAGCAGTGGAACCTTCGCGGGAGGGGTTCAGGAGACCCAGTACTTC TRBV27 once TRBD2 TRBJ2-5 17
CAYQTGLPGANVLTF TGTGCCTATCAGACAGGGCTCCCTGGGGCCAACGTCCTGACTTTC TRBV30 NA TRBD1 TRBJ2-6 15
CASSLRQAAYNEQFF TGTGCCAGCAGTTTAAGACAGGCTGCCTACAATGAGCAGTTCTTC TRBV27 NA NA TRBJ2-1 15
CSVMRDSYNEQFF TGCAGCGTTATGCGGGACAGTTACAATGAGCAGTTCTTC TRBV29-1 NA NA TRBJ2-1 13
CASSVGPSGNTIYF TGTGCCAGCAGCGTCGGCCCCTCTGGAAACACCATATATTTT TRBV9 NA NA TRBJ1-3 14
CSVETSGRSDTQYF TGCAGCGTGGAAACTAGCGGGAGGTCCGATACGCAGTATTTT TRBV29-1 NA TRBD2 TRBJ2-3 14
CASSFSGRSNEQFF TGCGCCAGCAGTTTTAGCGGGAGATCCAATGAGCAGTTCTTC TRBV5-1 once TRBD2 TRBJ2-1 14
CASSQRLEQFF TGTGCCAGCAGCCAAAGACTGGAGCAGTTCTTC TRBV14 NA NA TRBJ2-1 11
CASSISTVGTGELFF TGCGCCAGCAGCATTTCTACAGTAGGCACCGGGGAGCTGTTTTTT TRBV5-1 NA NA TRBJ2-2 15
CASSSTWGNTEAFF TGTGCCAGCAGCTCCACTTGGGGGAACACTGAAGCTTTCTTT TRBV5-8 NA NA TRBJ1-1 14
CASSLVTRYAAGNTIYF TGTGCCAGCAGTTTAGTTACTCGGTACGCGGCAGGAAACACCATATATTTT TRBV28 NA NA TRBJ1-3 17
CASSFQGGKDQPQHF TGTGCCAGCAGTTTCCAGGGAGGGAAAGATCAGCCCCAGCATTTT TRBV28 NA NA TRBJ1-5 15
CASSLAQTGGGEQFF TGTGCCAGCAGCTTAGCCCAGACAGGGGGAGGTGAGCAGTTCTTC TRBV7-2 NA TRBD1 TRBJ2-1 15
CASSAETPGPTPLIHGYTF TGTGCCAGCAGTGCCGAAACCCCGGGACCCACCCCATTGATCCATGGCTACACCTTC TRBV2 NA NA TRBJ1-2 19
CSADPNEAFF TGCAGTGCTGACCCCAACGAAGCTTTCTTT TRBV20-1 NA NA TRBJ1-1 10
CASTGQGVYEQYF TGTGCCAGCACGGGACAGGGGGTATACGAGCAGTACTTC TRBV2 NA TRBD1 TRBJ2-7 13
CASSASDEQFF TGTGCCAGCAGCGCCAGCGATGAGCAGTTCTTC TRBV6-1 NA NA TRBJ2-1 11
CASSAGTGDEQYF TGTGCCAGCAGCGCCGGGACGGGGGACGAGCAGTACTTC TRBV9 NA NA TRBJ2-7 13
CSVATADQPQHF TGCAGCGTTGCCACCGCCGATCAGCCCCAGCATTTT TRBV29-1 NA NA TRBJ1-5 12
CSAIGEKLFF TGCAGCGCCATTGGGGAAAAACTGTTTTTT TRBV29-1 NA NA TRBJ1-4 10
CASSLRMGEQFF TGTGCCAGCAGCCTCAGGATGGGGGAGCAGTTCTTC TRBV11-3 NA NA TRBJ2-1 12
CASSLRSGGRGNYGYTF TGTGCCAGCAGCTTACGGTCTGGCGGCAGAGGGAACTATGGCTACACCTTC TRBV7-2 NA NA TRBJ1-2 17
CASSELYTYGAYEQYF TGTGCCAGCAGTGAATTATACACCTACGGGGCCTACGAGCAGTACTTC TRBV6-1 NA NA TRBJ2-7 16
CASFGTGNTIYF TGTGCCAGCTTCGGGACTGGAAACACCATATATTTT TRBV2 NA NA TRBJ1-3 12
CASSQVTYGELFF TGTGCCAGCAGCCAAGTGACGTACGGGGAGCTGTTTTTT TRBV14 NA NA TRBJ2-2 13
CASSSTGFLSNQPQHF TGTGCCAGCAGTTCCACAGGGTTTCTGAGCAATCAGCCCCAGCATTTT TRBV28 NA NA TRBJ1-5 16
CASSLPDTQYF TGTGCCAGCAGCCTACCAGATACGCAGTATTTT TRBV7-2 NA NA TRBJ2-3 11
CASSLISGVGTQYF TGTGCCAGCAGCTTAATTTCGGGAGTGGGTACGCAGTATTTT TRBV7-3 NA NA TRBJ2-3 14
CASSRKPNIAGESYEQYF TGCGCCAGCAGCCGAAAGCCTAATATAGCGGGAGAAAGCTACGAGCAGTACTTC TRBV4-3 NA TRBD2 TRBJ2-7 18
CASSTTGGGTEAFF TGTGCCAGCAGTACCACGGGAGGTGGCACTGAAGCTTTCTTT TRBV27 NA NA TRBJ1-1 14
CASSTETGVREKLFF TGTGCCAGCAGTACTGAGACAGGCGTCAGGGAAAAACTGTTTTTT TRBV6-5 once NA TRBJ1-4 15
CASSFLRGVQETQYF TGTGCCAGCAGTTTTCTCCGGGGGGTGCAAGAGACCCAGTACTTC TRBV28 NA TRBD2 TRBJ2-5 15
CASSIPGQGSYEQYF TGTGCCAGTAGTATCCCAGGACAGGGATCCTACGAGCAGTACTTC TRBV19 few TRBD1 TRBJ2-7 15
CASTLTGVTEAFF TGTGCCAGCACCCTAACAGGGGTTACTGAAGCTTTCTTT TRBV7-9 NA TRBD1 TRBJ1-1 13
CASSELEGSEQYF TGTGCCAGCAGTGAACTGGAAGGCTCCGAGCAGTACTTC TRBV2 NA NA TRBJ2-7 13
CASSLNALLWGSNYGYTF TGTGCCAGCAGCTTAAATGCCCTTCTTTGGGGATCCAACTATGGCTACACCTTC TRBV11-2 NA NA TRBJ1-2 18
CASSEPAQDVDEQYF TGTGCCAGCAGTGAACCCGCACAGGACGTCGACGAGCAGTACTTC TRBV6-1 NA NA TRBJ2-7 15
CASSPPSTDTQYF TGTGCCAGCTCACCACCGAGCACAGATACGCAGTATTTT TRBV18 NA NA TRBJ2-3 13
CASSGQENYGYTF TGTGCCAGCTCAGGACAAGAAAACTATGGCTACACCTTC TRBV18 NA NA TRBJ1-2 13